Listed below are T cell receptor beta chains from one sample, sequenced in a study of T-cell reconstitution after alpha-beta-depleted transplantation in children. TCRdb itself ran the PCR reads through MiXCR, one entry per CDR3 protein. The repertoire has 4,000 to 5,000 distinct CDR3 sequences, approximately 20% of them found once; the top ten carry approximately 51%. Sequencing was performed on PBMCs, mostly from graft donor cells, taken 180 days after TCRalphabeta/CD19-depleted stem cell transplant. These receptors came from a male patient aged 2-15 years who had a stem cell transplant for acute lymphoblastic leukemia, so the T cells may come from the graft donor. The CDR3 runs from the conserved cysteine through the conserved F or W. D genes are given only for firm matches. For some rows the clone size is stated as once, few or many, or as a class when expanded; others skip it.

V gene	J gene	D gene	clone size	CDR3 protein	CDR3 DNA
TRBV7-9	TRBJ2-1	TRBD2	many	CASNLGTSESEQFF	TGTGCCAGCAACCTCGGGACTAGCGAAAGTGAGCAGTTCTTC
TRBV7-9	TRBJ2-5	NA	many	CASSLVGGLETQYF	TGTGCCAGCAGCTTAGTAGGGGGGCTGGAGACCCAGTACTTC
TRBV7-9	TRBJ2-7	NA	NA	CASNPTNHEQYF	TGTGCCAGCAACCCCACAAACCACGAGCAGTACTTC
TRBV5-1	TRBJ2-3	NA	medium-sized	CARGPLETDRTDTQYF	TGCGCCAGAGGCCCTCTGGAAACGGACCGCACAGATACGCAGTATTTT
TRBV6-5	TRBJ2-7	TRBD2	many	CASSYSGGLAGFAYEQYF	TGTGCCAGCAGTTATTCCGGTGGACTAGCGGGTTTCGCCTACGAGCAGTACTTC
TRBV15	TRBJ2-7	TRBD2	many	CATSRGSGRSGYEQYF	TGTGCCACCAGCAGAGGGAGCGGGAGGTCAGGTTACGAGCAGTACTTC
TRBV11-2	TRBJ2-1	NA	medium-sized	CASSLLTGVIYEQFF	TGTGCCAGCAGCTTACTTACGGGAGTGATCTATGAGCAGTTCTTC
TRBV11-3	TRBJ2-7	NA	many	CASTTSGTVSSYEQYF	TGTGCCAGCACCACTTCCGGGACCGTGAGCTCCTACGAGCAGTACTTC
TRBV7-9	TRBJ2-5	NA	many	CASSVAQRETQYF	TGTGCCAGCAGCGTTGCCCAGAGGGAGACCCAGTACTTC
TRBV7-8	TRBJ2-7	TRBD1	many	CASSLALIGTGREQYF	TGTGCCAGCAGCTTAGCCCTCATCGGGACAGGAAGAGAGCAGTACTTC
TRBV18	TRBJ2-6	TRBD2	NA	CASSPRSGRDAGANVLTF	TGTGCCAGCTCACCGAGAAGCGGGAGGGATGCTGGGGCCAACGTCCTGACTTTC
TRBV11-3	TRBJ2-4	NA	many	CASRGEETKNIQYF	TGTGCCAGCAGGGGGGAAGAGACCAAAAACATTCAGTACTTC
TRBV6-5	TRBJ1-2	TRBD1	many	CASSYRGQIYGYTF	TGTGCCAGCAGTTACCGGGGACAGATCTATGGCTACACCTTC
TRBV12-3/TRBV12-4	TRBJ1-1	NA	medium-sized	CASSLTRDYEAFF	TGTGCCAGCAGTTTAACAAGGGACTATGAAGCTTTCTTT
TRBV4-1	TRBJ2-2	NA	many	CASSQPGLTAGELFF	TGCGCCAGCAGCCAACCGGGACTCACGGCCGGGGAGCTGTTTTTT
TRBV20-1	TRBJ1-3	NA	many	CSASHEAGNTIYF	TGCAGTGCTAGCCACGAGGCTGGAAACACCATATATTTT
TRBV5-5	TRBJ1-3	NA	many	CASSFSLSGNTIYF	TGTGCCAGCAGCTTCAGTCTCTCTGGAAACACCATATATTTT
TRBV3-1	TRBJ2-1	NA	many	CASSLGMGEQFF	TGTGCCAGCAGCCTGGGGATGGGTGAGCAGTTCTTC
TRBV7-9	TRBJ1-6	NA	many	CASSSRQFPRSPLHF	TGTGCCAGCAGCTCGAGACAGTTTCCACGGTCACCCCTCCACTTT
TRBV11-2	TRBJ2-3	TRBD1	many	CASSPSNQGADTQYF	TGTGCCAGCAGCCCAAGCAACCAGGGGGCTGATACGCAGTATTTT
TRBV24-1	TRBJ1-5	TRBD1	many	CATSDTPGTANQPQHF	TGTGCCACCAGTGACACCCCCGGGACAGCAAATCAGCCCCAGCATTTT